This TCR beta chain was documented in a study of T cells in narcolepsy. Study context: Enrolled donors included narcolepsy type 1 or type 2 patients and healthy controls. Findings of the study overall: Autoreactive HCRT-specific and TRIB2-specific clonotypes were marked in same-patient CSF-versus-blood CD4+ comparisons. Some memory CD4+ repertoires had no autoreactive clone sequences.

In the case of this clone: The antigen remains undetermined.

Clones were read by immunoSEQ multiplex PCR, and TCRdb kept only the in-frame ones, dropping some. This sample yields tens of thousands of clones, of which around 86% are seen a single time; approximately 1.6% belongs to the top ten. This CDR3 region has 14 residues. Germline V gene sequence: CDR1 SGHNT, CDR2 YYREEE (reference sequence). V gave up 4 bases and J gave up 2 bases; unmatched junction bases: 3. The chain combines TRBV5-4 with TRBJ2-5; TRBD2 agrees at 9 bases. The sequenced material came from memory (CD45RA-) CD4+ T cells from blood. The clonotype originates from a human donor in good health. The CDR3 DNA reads TGTGCCAGCAGCAGCGGGGGGAATCAAGAGACCCAGTACTTC. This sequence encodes CASSSGGNQETQYF.